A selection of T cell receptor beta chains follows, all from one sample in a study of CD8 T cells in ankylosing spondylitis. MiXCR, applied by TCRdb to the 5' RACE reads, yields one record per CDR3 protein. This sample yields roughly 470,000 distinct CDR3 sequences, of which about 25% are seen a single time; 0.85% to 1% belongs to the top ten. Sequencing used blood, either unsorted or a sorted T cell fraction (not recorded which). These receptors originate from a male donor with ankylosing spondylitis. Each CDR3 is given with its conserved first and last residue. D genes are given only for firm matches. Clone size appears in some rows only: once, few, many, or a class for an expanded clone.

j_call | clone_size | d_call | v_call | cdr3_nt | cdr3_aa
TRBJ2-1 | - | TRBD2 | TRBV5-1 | TGCGCCAGCAGCTTGGGAGCGGGGCAAAACAATGAGCAGTTCTTC | CASSLGAGQNNEQFF
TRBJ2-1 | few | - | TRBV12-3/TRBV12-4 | TGTGCCAGCAGTTTACAAGGGGGTCTGGAGCAGTTCTTC | CASSLQGGLEQFF
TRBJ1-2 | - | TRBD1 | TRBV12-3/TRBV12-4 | TGTGCCAGCAGTCTAGGACAGGAATATGGCTACACCTTC | CASSLGQEYGYTF
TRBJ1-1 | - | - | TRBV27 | TGTGCCAGCAGTTTCCTCCGCTCGGGGGGAGGCAAAGCTTTCTTT | CASSFLRSGGGKAFF
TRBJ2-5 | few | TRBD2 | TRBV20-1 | TGCAGTGCACAAGCGGGAGAAGAGACCCAGTACTTC | CSAQAGEETQYF
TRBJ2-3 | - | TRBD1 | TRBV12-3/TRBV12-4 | TGTGCCAGCAGTCTCCGACAGGGGACGAGGGATACGCAGTATTTT | CASSLRQGTRDTQYF
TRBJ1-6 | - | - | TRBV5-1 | TGCGCCAGCAGTGAGACGGAGTATAATTCACCCCTCCACTTT | CASSETEYNSPLHF
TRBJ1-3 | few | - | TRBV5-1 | TGCGCCAGCGCCGACCGAACGGCCTCTGGAAACACCATATATTTT | CASADRTASGNTIYF
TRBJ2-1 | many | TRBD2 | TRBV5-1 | TGCGCCAGCAGCTTGGGACTAGCGACCTACAATGAGCAGTTCTTC | CASSLGLATYNEQFF
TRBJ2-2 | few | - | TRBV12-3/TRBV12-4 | TGTGCCAGCAGTTTGGGATCGGCAGGGAACACCGGGGAGCTGTTTTTT | CASSLGSAGNTGELFF
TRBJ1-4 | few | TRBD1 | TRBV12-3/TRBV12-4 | TGTGCCAGCAGGACAAGGGACAGAGACCATGAAAAACTGTTTTTT | CASRTRDRDHEKLFF
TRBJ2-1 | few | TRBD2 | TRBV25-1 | TGTGCCAGCAGCGTGGGACTAGCGGGAGGGCTTGAGCAGTTCTTC | CASSVGLAGGLEQFF
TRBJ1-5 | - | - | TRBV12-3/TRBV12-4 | TGTGCCAGCAGTCTGTTAGCCGATGGGCCCCAGCATTTT | CASSLLADGPQHF
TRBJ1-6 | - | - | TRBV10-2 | TGCGCCAGCAGTGTTCCAAACTCACCCCTCCACTTT | CASSVPNSPLHF
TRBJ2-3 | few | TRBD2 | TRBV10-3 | TGTGCCATCAGTGGGACTAGCGGGACAGATACGCAGTATTTT | CAISGTSGTDTQYF
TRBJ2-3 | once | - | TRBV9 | TGTGCCAGCAGCCCGCGACAGATGAGCACAGATACGCAGTATTTT | CASSPRQMSTDTQYF
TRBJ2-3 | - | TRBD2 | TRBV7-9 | TGTGCCAGCAGTTTGGGAGGGGACGCAGCTGATACGCAGTATTTT | CASSLGGDAADTQYF
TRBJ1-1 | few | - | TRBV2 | TGTGCCAGCAGTGAAGTCAGGGGCACTGAAGCTTTCTTT | CASSEVRGTEAFF
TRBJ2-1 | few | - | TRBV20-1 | TGCAGTGCTAGAGAAGGGGGATCCTACAATGAGCAGTTCTTC | CSAREGGSYNEQFF
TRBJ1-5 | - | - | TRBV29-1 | TGCAGCGTCGGCGCAGGAGGGTTCGATCAGCCCCAGCATTTT | CSVGAGGFDQPQHF
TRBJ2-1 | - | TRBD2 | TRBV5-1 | TGCGCCAGCAGACCCGAGCTAGCGGGAGATCATGAGCAGTTCTTC | CASRPELAGDHEQFF
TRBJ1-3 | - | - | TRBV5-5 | TGTGCCAGCAGCTTGGAACCTCAAGGCAGACTTTCTGGAAACACCATATATTTT | CASSLEPQGRLSGNTIYF
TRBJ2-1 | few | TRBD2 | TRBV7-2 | TGTGCCAGCAGCTTAACTAGCGGGAGTCTCCATGAGCAGTTCTTC | CASSLTSGSLHEQFF
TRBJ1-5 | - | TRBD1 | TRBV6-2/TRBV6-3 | TGTGCCAGCAGCTCGACAGGGGGCCGGAATCAGCCCCAGCATTTT | CASSSTGGRNQPQHF
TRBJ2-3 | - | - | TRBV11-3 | TGTGCCAGCAGCCCTACCCTTCTCACAGATACGCAGTATTTT | CASSPTLLTDTQYF
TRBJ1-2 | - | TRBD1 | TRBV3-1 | TGTGCCAGCAGCCAGTTACAGGGGCGACTTAACTATGGCTACACCTTC | CASSQLQGRLNYGYTF
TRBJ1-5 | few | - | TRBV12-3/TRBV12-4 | TGTGCCAGCAGTTTCTCCCTGGGCCAGCCCCAGCATTTT | CASSFSLGQPQHF
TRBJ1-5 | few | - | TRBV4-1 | TGCGCCAGCAGCCAAGATTCGTTTCAGCCCCAGCATTTT | CASSQDSFQPQHF